A single sample gave rise to the 10 T cell receptor beta chains below, sequenced in a study of response to subunit inactivated influenza vaccine. TCRdb itself ran the RT-PCR reads through MiXCR, one entry per CDR3 protein. The profile shows more than 400,000 distinct CDR3 sequences, about 10% of them singletons. Sequencing was performed on PBMCs from blood, taken 40 to 50 days after vaccination. The receptor set was obtained from a man aged 50 to 59 who received an inactivated influenza vaccine.

A word on this clonotype: A much larger clonotype is one base distant, so this may be a read error. The chain links TRBV15 to TRBJ2-5; D gene uncertain. Trimming took off 6 bases at V and 7 bases at J, with 24 bases between the two ends. Germline CDR1 and CDR2: LNHNV and YYDKDF (reference sequence). CDR3 length: 16 amino acids. CDR3 sequence reads: CATSLLRASEDRTQYF. CDR3 bases: TGTGCCACCAGTCTCCTCCGGGCCTCAGAGGATCGGACCCAGTACTTC.

The table lists this clonotype with a few counts. The chain is built from TRBV5-6 and TRBJ2-7, with 9 nucleotides matching TRBD1. Per germline, CDR1 SGHDT and CDR2 YYEEEE. After removal of 6 bases from V and 4 bases from J, the junction contained 14 bases not matched to a gene. CDR3 length: 16 amino acids. Here the CDR3 DNA reads TGTGCCAGCAACCCTTGGACAGGGGCAGAATTTTACGAGCAGTACTTC. Translating gives CASNPWTGAEFYEQYF. Together with reference TRBV5-6 and TRBJ2-7, the CDR3 gives the full variable domain: DAGVTQSPTHLIKTRGQQVTLRCSPKSGHDTVSWYQQALGQGPQFIFQYYEEEERQRGNFPDRFSGHQFPNYSSELNVNALLLGDSALYLCASNPWTGAEFYEQYFGPGTRLTVT.

In this sample, this clonotype turned up many times. The chain couples TRBV7-2 to TRBJ1-4, with 7 bases identical to TRBD1. The CDR3 is 12 residues long. Germline-derived CDR1 and CDR2 are SGHTA and FQGNSA. Unmatched junction bases numbered 6, after V lost 4 bases and J lost 13 bases. CDR3 residues: CASSSQGEGLFF. Written as DNA, the CDR3 is TGTGCCAGCAGCTCGCAGGGGGAAGGACTGTTTTTT. Drawing the rest from reference TRBV7-2 and TRBJ1-4, the complete variable domain is GAGVSQSPSNKVTEKGKDVELRCDPISGHTALYWYRQSLGQGLEFLIYFQGNSAPDKSGLPSDRFSAERTGGSVSTLTIQRTQQEDSAVYLCASSSQGEGLFFGSGTQLSVL.

This chain links TRBV10-3 with TRBJ2-7; 11 bases are shared with TRBD1. The V gene end was trimmed by 0 bases and the J gene end by 5 bases; junction bases not matched to a gene: 6. The CDR3 has 16 residues. CDR1 is ENHRY and CDR2 is SYGVKD in the germline V gene. CDR3 in amino acids: CAISESGTGGSHEQYF. The CDR3 DNA is TGTGCCATCAGTGAGTCCGGGACAGGGGGTTCCCACGAGCAGTACTTC.

This clonotype was seen ten or more times. The chain recombines TRBV12-3 or TRBV12-4 with TRBJ2-7, with D perhaps matching TRBD2 (5 bases). The germline V and J ends were trimmed by 6 bases and 1 base, with 13 bases remaining between them. The CDR3 sequence is 14 residues long. This CDR3 is CASSREGGSYEQYF. CDR3 DNA: TGTGCCAGCAGCAGAGAGGGCGGATCCTACGAGCAGTACTTC.

The chain recombines TRBV5-1 with TRBJ1-2; D is undetermined. This CDR3 has 17 residues. Germline values: CDR1 SGHRS, CDR2 YFSETQ. V was clipped by 1 base and J by 0 bases, with 16 bases between them. Here the CDR3 reads CASSLSSADATNYGYTF. The CDR3 nucleotides read TGCGCCAGCAGCTTGTCTTCCGCGGACGCTACTAACTATGGCTACACCTTC.

This clonotype has at least ten counts. The rearrangement links TRBV20-1 to TRBJ1-5, with 7 nucleotides matching TRBD1. CDR3 length: 14 residues. V trimming: 3 bases; J trimming: 6 bases; junction bases outside the gene matches: 8. Germline CDR1 DFQATT, CDR2 SNEGSKA (reference sequence). The CDR3 region is CSASSPDRSQPQHF. CDR3 DNA: TGCAGTGCTAGTTCTCCGGACAGGAGTCAGCCCCAGCATTTT.

The rearrangement joins TRBV6-2 or TRBV6-3 to TRBJ2-7; the D gene is possibly TRBD1 (6 bases). Germline-derived CDR1 and CDR2 are MNHEY and SVGEGT. V was clipped by 4 bases and J by 5 bases, with 27 bases between them. The length of the CDR3 is 18 residues. The DNA of the CDR3 is TGTGCCAGCAGTTTCTCATACCCTCAGGGGTGGGTCGGCGACGAGCAGTACTTC. It is translated as CASSFSYPQGWVGDEQYF.

This clonotype has a count of ten or more. Here the CDR3 reads CAIRQDRGRDTGELFF. The CDR3 DNA follows: TGTGCCATCAGGCAGGACAGGGGGCGCGACACCGGGGAGCTGTTTTTT. This sequence joins TRBV10-3 and TRBJ2-2, with 11 bases fitting TRBD1. Germline V gene sequence: CDR1 ENHRY, CDR2 SYGVKD. V lost 6 bases to trimming and J lost 3 bases; unmatched junction nucleotides: 6. The CDR3 is made up of 16 amino acids.

This clonotype was seen only a few times. The V gene is TRBV4-3, the J gene TRBJ2-3; weak D call: TRBD1 (5 bases). The CDR3 consists of 15 residues. Germline V lookup: CDR1 LGHNA, CDR2 YSLEER. V was pared by 2 bases and J by 4 bases, with 13 bases between. The CDR3 nucleotides are TGCGCCAGCAGCCAACAGGGATTGAGCGCAGATACGCAGTATTTT. As protein: CASSQQGLSADTQYF.